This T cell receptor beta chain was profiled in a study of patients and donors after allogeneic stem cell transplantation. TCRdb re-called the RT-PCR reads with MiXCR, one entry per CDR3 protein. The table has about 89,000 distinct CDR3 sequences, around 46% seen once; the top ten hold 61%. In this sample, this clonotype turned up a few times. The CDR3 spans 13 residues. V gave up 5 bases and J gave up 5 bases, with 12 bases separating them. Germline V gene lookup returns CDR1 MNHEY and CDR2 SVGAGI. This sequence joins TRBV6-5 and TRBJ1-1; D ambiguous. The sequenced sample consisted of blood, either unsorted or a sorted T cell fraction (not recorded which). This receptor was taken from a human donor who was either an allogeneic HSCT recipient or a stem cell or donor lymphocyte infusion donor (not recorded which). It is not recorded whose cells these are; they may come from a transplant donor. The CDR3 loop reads CASSLPSRTEAFF. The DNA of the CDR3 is TGTGCCAGCAGTCTTCCTTCCCGGACTGAAGCTTTCTTT.